The T cell receptor (beta chain) described here comes from a study of CD8 T cells in ankylosing spondylitis. Notes on the study in general: Some motif variants had been reported before (in reactive arthritis synovial fluid and blood). As reported, disease-linked clones showed significant enrichment in matched ankylosing spondylitis synovial fluid. Eight or nine highly homologous variants made up a TCR beta motif that seemed to typify ankylosing spondylitis blood.

The V end lost 0 bases, the J end lost 9 bases, and 21 bases lay between the germline ends. Germline V gene lookup returns CDR1 SGHAT and CDR2 FQNNGV. CDR3 length equals 17 residues. As to this clonotype: Its cognate antigen is unknown.

Quantitative 5'-RACE with molecular barcodes generated TCR beta libraries. TCRdb called the 5' RACE reads again in MiXCR, with one record for every CDR3 protein. Of fewer than 450,000 distinct CDR3 sequences in the sample, under 20% are singletons; the top ten hold under 1.2%. The chain is built from TRBV11-2 and TRBJ2-1, with D hard to call. The sample consisted of blood, either unsorted or a sorted T cell fraction (not recorded which). This clonotype was sampled from a male donor with ankylosing spondylitis. This CDR3 is CASSLDLLFNNVPEQFF. The CDR3 DNA reads TGTGCCAGCAGCTTAGATCTCTTGTTCAACAACGTTCCTGAGCAGTTCTTC.